Following are 25 T cell receptor beta chains from one sample sequenced in a study of beta chain features in type 1 diabetes (dated by TCRdb to the late 2010s). Library generation was performed with the immunoSEQ multiplex PCR assay. The entire isolated RNA was reverse transcribed using the High Capacity cDNA Reverse Transcription Kit, and thus expressed TCRB transcripts were sequenced. Imported from immuneACCESS, the table was reduced by TCRdb to in-frame sequences with V and J called. These copies leave out some clones; in studies compared against another copy, an unresolved V gene accounts for under half, and the cause of the remainder is not known. Present in this sample are 860,000 or so clones, about a sixth of which were seen just once. 0.02% to 0.025% of the sample lies in the top ten. Sequences were obtained from naive CD4+ T cells from blood. The cell subset or site label of this sample denotes: true naive CD4+ T cells. The receptors derive from a woman younger than 35 in good health.

The chain joins TRBV28 to TRBJ2-7; either TRBD1 or TRBD2 may supply D (5 bases each). The ends were cut back, 3 bases at V and 0 bases at J, with 9 bases in the middle. Germline CDR1 MDHEN, CDR2 SYDVKM. The CDR3 has 14 residues. For the CDR3, the DNA is TGTGCCAGCAGTTTGTCCGGGACCTCCTACGAGCAGTACTTC. Amino acid sequence: CASSLSGTSYEQYF.

For the CDR3, the DNA is TGTGCCAGCAGCCACGGAGGGGGTCCGTCCTACAATGAGCAGTTCTTC. Its translation is CASSHGGGPSYNEQFF. The chain couples TRBV5-4 to TRBJ2-1, with D possibly being TRBD1 or TRBD2 (6 bases each). CDR3 length: 16 amino acids. Germline loops: CDR1 SGHNT, CDR2 YYREEE (reference sequence). The ends were cut back, 4 bases at V and 1 base at J, with 15 bases in the middle.

The table lists this clone with a few counts. The chain recombines TRBV7-2 with TRBJ2-5; tentative D call: TRBD2 (5 bases). Per germline, CDR1 SGHTA and CDR2 FQGNSA. This CDR3 comprises 11 residues. V lost 8 bases and J lost 5, with 9 bases in between. The CDR3 DNA reads TGTGCCAGCGCCCGGAGGGAGACCCAGTACTTC. Protein sequence: CASARRETQYF. The entire variable domain, with the rest obtained from reference TRBV7-2 and TRBJ2-5, is as follows: GAGVSQSPSNKVTEKGKDVELRCDPISGHTALYWYRQSLGQGLEFLIYFQGNSAPDKSGLPSDRFSAERTGGSVSTLTIQRTQQEDSAVYLCASARRETQYFGPGTRLLVL.

The V and J genes are TRBV6-5 and TRBJ2-7; D is unresolved. This CDR3 spans 13 amino acids. The germline CDR1 and CDR2 sequences are MNHEY and SVGAGI. The V end lost 4 bases, the J end lost 3 bases, and 10 bases lay between the germline ends. The CDR3 sequence: CASSSDMIYEQYF. CDR3 coding DNA: TGTGCCAGCAGTTCCGACATGATCTACGAGCAGTACTTC.

This clone occurred a few times. V is TRBV28 and J is TRBJ2-7; 9 bases match TRBD1. The junction had 11 bases not matched to a gene; V was cut back by 4 bases and J by 1 base. Germline V CDR1 and CDR2: MDHEN, SYDVKM. The CDR3 covers 17 residues. DNA of the CDR3: TGTGCCAGCAGTTCGTGGGGGCCGGGACAGGGTTCCTACGAGCAGTACTTC. Its protein is CASSSWGPGQGSYEQYF.

This rearrangement joins TRBV7-6 to TRBJ1-3; the D gene is possibly TRBD1 (5 bases). CDR1 is SGHVS and CDR2 is FNYEAQ in the germline V gene. V was pared by 1 base and J by 6 bases, with 13 bases between. There are 15 residues in the CDR3. CDR3 sequence (DNA): TGTGCCAGCAGCTTAGATAAACAGGCCCTAAACACCATATATTTT. Amino acid sequence: CASSLDKQALNTIYF.

The chain couples TRBV18 to TRBJ2-3, with TRBD2 matching 13 bases. V gave up 4 bases and J gave up 1 base; unmatched junction bases: 8. The CDR3 sequence is 18 residues long. The germline gives CDR1 KGHSH, CDR2 LQKENI. The CDR3 spells CASSRRLAGGSGTDTQYF. CDR3 bases: TGTGCCAGCTCACGAAGACTAGCGGGAGGTTCTGGCACAGATACGCAGTATTTT.

This rearrangement joins TRBV28 to TRBJ1-2; 7 bases map to TRBD1. CDR3 size: 13 residues. V lost 2 bases to trimming and J lost 7 bases; unmatched junction nucleotides: 4. Germline CDR1 is MDHEN and CDR2 is SYDVKM. Here the CDR3 DNA reads TGTGCCAGCAGTTTAAGGGGGCGCTCTGGCTACACCTTC. It is translated as CASSLRGRSGYTF.

This clone was counted only a few times. The V and J genes are TRBV29-1 and TRBJ2-7; D is perhaps TRBD1 (5 bases). Germline V lookup: CDR1 SQVTM, CDR2 ANQGSEA. This CDR3 is built from 15 residues. V was pared by 3 bases and J by 2 bases, with 17 bases between. The CDR3 DNA reads as TGCAGCGTTGAGGTCGGGCAGGGTTTGGCCTACGAGCAGTACTTC. Its protein product is CSVEVGQGLAYEQYF.

This chain uses TRBV7-2 with TRBJ2-2; D gene unclear. V shed 1 base and J shed 5 bases, with 8 bases lying between them. Looked up from germline, CDR1 is SGHTA and CDR2 is FQGNSA. CDR3 length: 14 amino acids. The CDR3 loop is CASSLVGLTGELFF. CDR3 sequence (DNA): TGTGCCAGCAGCTTAGTCGGGCTAACCGGGGAGCTGTTTTTT.

The CDR3 DNA is TGTGCCAGTCGAGGAGACAGGGGGAATGAAAAACTGTTTTTT. It is translated as CASRGDRGNEKLFF. This chain joins TRBV10-3 and TRBJ1-4; TRBD1 matches at 9 bases. The ends lost 10 bases at V and 5 bases at J; junction bases unmatched: 8. Germline CDR1 is ENHRY and CDR2 is SYGVKD. The CDR3 has 14 amino acids.

There are a few counts of this clone. The chain combines TRBV9 with TRBJ2-2; 10 bases align to TRBD2. V shed 0 bases and J 6 bases; nucleotides not matched to a gene: 8. Germline-derived CDR1 and CDR2 are SGDLS and YYNGEE. The CDR3 consists of 17 residues. The CDR3 region is CASSVGPAGGPAGELFF. The CDR3 DNA reads as TGTGCCAGCAGCGTAGGCCCAGCGGGAGGGCCTGCCGGGGAGCTGTTTTTT.

This clone was seen a few times. The gene calls are TRBV7-9 and TRBJ1-5; a weak D match, TRBD1 (5 bases). CDR1 and CDR2 from the germline V gene are SEHNR and FQNEAQ (reference sequence). V dropped 5 bases and J dropped 2 bases, with 13 bases sitting between them. This CDR3 has 15 amino acids. This CDR3 is CASSPAGRGNQPQHF. The CDR3, as DNA: TGTGCCAGCAGCCCCGCTGGCAGGGGCAATCAGCCCCAGCATTTT.

The J gene is TRBJ1-1, the V gene TRBV7-3; D remains unclear. V was pared by 2 bases and J by 2 bases, with 12 bases between. The CDR3 totals 15 residues. CDR1 SGHTA and CDR2 FQGTGA come from the germline V gene. The CDR3 DNA reads as TGTGCCAGCAGCTTAGATTCCAGGTCCAACACTGAAGCTTTCTTT. Amino acids: CASSLDSRSNTEAFF.

Only a few counts were recorded for this clone. The chain has TRBV11-2 and TRBJ1-3; no clear D. CDR1 is SGHAT, CDR2 FQNNGV, per germline. This CDR3 has 12 residues. V was clipped by 3 bases and J by 3 bases, with 3 bases between them. The CDR3 sequence is CASSFSGNTIYF. As DNA, the CDR3 is TGTGCCAGCAGCTTTAGTGGAAACACCATATATTTT.

This clone has more than one count but fewer than ten. This chain uses TRBV18 with TRBJ1-2; D remains unclear. This CDR3 spans 13 amino acids. Trimming took 8 bases from V and 0 from J, leaving 10 bases between them. CDR1 and CDR2 from the germline V gene are KGHSH and LQKENI. CDR3 DNA: TGTGCCAGCCGACCGGCGGCTAACTATGGCTACACCTTC. This codes for CASRPAANYGYTF.

This clone was seen more than once but under ten times. Written as DNA, the CDR3 is TGTGCCAGCAGCTTATCTAGGTATTACAATGAGCAGTTCTTC. Translated: CASSLSRYYNEQFF. The gene calls are TRBV7-6 and TRBJ2-1; no firm D call. V was pared by 2 bases and J by 4 bases, with 9 bases between. Per the germline V gene, CDR1 is SGHVS and CDR2 is FNYEAQ. There are 14 residues in the CDR3.

The J gene is TRBJ2-5, the V gene TRBV11-2, with 8 bases identical to TRBD2. This CDR3 has 15 amino acids. V lost 7 bases to trimming and J lost 4 bases; unmatched junction nucleotides: 11. The germline gives CDR1 SGHAT, CDR2 FQNNGV. CDR3 residues: CASTPQREQGETQYF. CDR3 sequence (DNA): TGTGCCAGCACCCCGCAGCGGGAGCAAGGAGAGACCCAGTACTTC.

This clone was counted between two and nine times. The chain couples TRBV27 to TRBJ2-1, with D possibly matching TRBD2 (6 bases). Per germline, CDR1 MNHEY and CDR2 SMNVEV (reference sequence). Trimming cost V 3 bases and J 4 bases, with 7 bases left between them. The length of the CDR3 is 13 residues. The DNA of the CDR3 is TGTGCCAGCAGTTTCCGGGAGTACAATGAGCAGTTCTTC. This gives the protein CASSFREYNEQFF.

This clone was seen more than once but under ten times. The V and J genes are TRBV2 and TRBJ2-1, with a weak D call TRBD2 (6 bases). The CDR3 extends over 17 amino acids. The V end lost 7 bases, the J end lost 0 bases, and 19 bases lay between the germline ends. Germline V gene data show CDR1 as SNHLY and CDR2 as FYNNEI. The chain's CDR3 is CASIKRVTLGSYNEQFF. For the CDR3, the DNA is TGTGCCAGCATCAAGCGGGTAACGTTGGGCTCCTACAATGAGCAGTTCTTC.

The CDR3 nucleotides read TGCGCCAGCAGCCAAGTATGGGGACTAGCTCAAGAGACCCAGTACTTC. Its translation is CASSQVWGLAQETQYF. The chain couples TRBV4-3 to TRBJ2-5; 9 nucleotides align to TRBD2. With 1 base clipped from V and 2 bases from J, the junction kept 5 bases outside the gene matches. CDR3 length: 16 residues. CDR1 and CDR2 from the germline V gene are LGHNA and YSLEER.

This clone was detected only a few times. As DNA, the CDR3 is TGTGCCAGCAGCTTAGTCGGACTAGGTGTTCGGAGGGAGACCCAGTACTTC. It yields the protein CASSLVGLGVRRETQYF. The V gene is TRBV7-2, the J gene TRBJ2-5, with TRBD2 identical over 7 bases. V gave up 1 base and J gave up 5 bases; unmatched junction bases: 13. CDR3 size: 17 residues. The germline gives CDR1 SGHTA, CDR2 FQGNSA.

In its sample, this clone was seen a few times. This chain links TRBV6-5 with TRBJ2-3; weak D call: TRBD2 (7 bases). V lost 7 bases and J lost 5, with 19 bases in between. The germline CDR1 and CDR2 sequences are MNHEY and SVGAGI. The CDR3 runs to 15 residues. The CDR3 loop is CASKLLGGLGDTQYF. As DNA, the CDR3 is TGTGCCAGCAAATTACTGGGGGGGCTCGGAGATACGCAGTATTTT.

This clone was observed a few times. This chain links TRBV5-4 with TRBJ2-7; D is unresolved. This CDR3 has 11 amino acids. Germline V gene data show CDR1 as SGHNT and CDR2 as YYREEE (reference sequence). V was cut by 3 bases and J by 7 bases, with 8 bases left in between. The CDR3 sequence is CASSSETEQYF. CDR3 DNA sequence: TGTGCCAGCAGCTCAGAGACAGAGCAGTACTTC.

This chain joins TRBV5-1 and TRBJ2-7; the D gene is possibly TRBD2 (6 bases). The germline CDR1 and CDR2 sequences are SGHRS and YFSETQ. Trimming removed 0 bases from V and 2 bases from J, with 9 bases in between. The CDR3 sequence is 14 residues long. CDR3 region: CASSLGGITYEQYF. The CDR3 DNA reads TGCGCCAGCAGCTTGGGCGGGATTACCTACGAGCAGTACTTC. Combining the CDR3 with reference TRBV5-1 and TRBJ2-7 gives the whole variable domain KAGVTQTPRYLIKTRGQQVTLSCSPISGHRSVSWYQQTPGQGLQFLFEYFSETQRNKGNFPGRFSGRQFSNSRSEMNVSTLELGDSALYLCASSLGGITYEQYFGPGTRLTVT.